This T cell receptor beta chain was obtained from a study of blood T cell repertoires in COVID-19. Across the study: T cells, B-cell-depleted T cells, or PBMCs supplied cDNA or gDNA.

TCRdb's copy holds only in-frame clones and misses some; the assay was immunoSEQ multiplex PCR. The sample consists of more than 75,000 clones, 80% of them appearing once. CDR3 size: 15 residues. Germline V gene data show CDR1 as SNHLY and CDR2 as FYNNEI. The J segment lost 2 bases and the V segment lost 5 bases, leaving 6 bases of the junction unmatched. The rearrangement uses TRBV2 and TRBJ1-1, with 9 nucleotides matching TRBD1. This TCR came from an elderly woman with active or convalescent COVID-19. The sample consisted of peripheral blood. The CDR3 bases are TGTGCCAGCAGTACACAGGGACAGGGAAACACTGAAGCTTTCTTT. Translation: CASSTQGQGNTEAFF. Variable domain in full (rest from reference TRBV2 and TRBJ1-1): EPEVTQTPSHQVTQMGQEVILRCVPISNHLYFYWYRQILGQKVEFLVSFYNNEISEKSEIFDDQFSVERPDGSNFTLKIRSTKLEDSAMYFCASSTQGQGNTEAFFGQGTRLTVV.